These 21 T cell receptor beta chains were sequenced from one sample in a study of beta chain features in type 1 diabetes. All of the isolated RNA was reverse transcribed, so expressed TCRB transcripts were sequenced. TCRdb's table, derived via immunoSEQ multiplex PCR, lists solely in-frame clones and lacks some. In the table there are over 300,000 clones, roughly 8% of which are singletons. The sequencing sample was made of central memory CD4+ T cells from blood. The receptor source for this set is a young woman in good health.

The CDR3 spells CASSPRDSGQPQHF. The CDR3 coding sequence is TGTGCCAGCAGCCCCCGGGACTCGGGGCAGCCCCAGCATTTT. The chain couples TRBV6-6 to TRBJ1-5; TRBD1 is a possible D gene (5 bases). This CDR3 is built from 14 residues. The germline V gene has CDR1 MNHNY and CDR2 SVGAGI (reference sequence). With 6 bases removed from V and 7 bases from J, the gap between germline ends came to 16 bases.

This clone was counted only a few times. J is TRBJ1-1 and V is TRBV5-4, with 7 positions matching TRBD1. Germline CDR1 is SGHNT and CDR2 is YYREEE (reference sequence). V trimming: 4 bases; J trimming: 8 bases; junction bases outside the gene matches: 14. The CDR3 is made up of 15 amino acids. In nucleotides, the CDR3 is TGTGCCAGCAGCCCCCCAAGCAGACAGGGTCTAGAAGCTTTCTTT. As protein: CASSPPSRQGLEAFF.

This clone was observed a handful of times. The chain employs TRBV11-2 and TRBJ2-7; D gene unclear. Germline V CDR1 and CDR2: SGHAT, FQNNGV. The V and J ends lost 4 bases and 4 bases respectively, with 17 bases between them. The CDR3 loop spans 15 amino acids. In DNA form, the CDR3 reads TGTGCCAGCAGCTCCCCGGCGGAGTCCCCTTACGAGCAGTACTTC. This translates into CASSSPAESPYEQYF.

The chain uses TRBV29-1 and TRBJ2-7, with D perhaps matching TRBD2 (7 bases). Trimming stripped 2 bases from V and 6 bases from J, with 11 bases between. CDR1 is SQVTM and CDR2 is ANQGSEA in the germline V gene. CDR3 length: 12 amino acids. CDR3 protein: CSVERGAGEQYF. CDR3 coding DNA: TGCAGCGTTGAACGGGGGGCAGGCGAGCAGTACTTC.

This chain uses TRBV6-6 with TRBJ2-7; D unclear. The CDR3 consists of 13 residues. Germline CDR1 reads MNHNY; CDR2 reads SVGAGI (reference sequence). Trimming removed 1 base at V and 3 bases at J, with 7 bases between. CDR3 amino acids: CASSYFGHYEQYF. CDR3 DNA sequence: TGTGCCAGCAGTTACTTTGGCCACTACGAGCAGTACTTC.

The V call is TRBV5-8, the J call TRBJ1-2; 7 positions agree with TRBD1. CDR1 is SGHTS, CDR2 YDEGEE, per germline. The CDR3 extends over 15 amino acids. J was trimmed by 2 bases and V by 1 base; bases with no gene match: 5. The CDR3 reads CASSLLQGTNYGYTF. In nucleotides, the CDR3 is TGTGCCAGCAGCTTGTTACAGGGGACCAACTATGGCTACACCTTC.

This clone showed up just a few times. The chain is built from TRBV6-6 and TRBJ1-1, with 7 bases aligning to TRBD1. V shed 6 bases, J shed 11 bases, and the junction held 9 bases outside the gene matches. The CDR3 extends over 12 amino acids. Germline lookup yields CDR1 MNHNY and CDR2 SVGAGI (reference sequence). In nucleotides, the CDR3 is TGTGCCAGCAGGATCCGGGACAGTGCTGCTTTCTTT. Its protein product is CASRIRDSAAFF.

This clone was found a few times. The chain is built from TRBV2 and TRBJ2-4; D not resolved. CDR3 length equals 14 residues. The germline gives CDR1 SNHLY, CDR2 FYNNEI. The V gene lost 4 bases and the J gene lost 9 bases, with 16 bases spanning the gap. The CDR3 bases are TGTGCCAGCAGTGTGGAGCTACTCTCGGGCATTCAGTACTTC. Translation: CASSVELLSGIQYF.

As concerns this clone: Other DNA sequences of this sample code for an identical CDR3. The chain joins TRBV9 to TRBJ2-1; D is undetermined. Germline V CDR1 and CDR2: SGDLS, YYNGEE. The CDR3 sequence is 15 residues long. Trimming pared 0 bases from V and 0 bases from J, leaving 7 bases between. The DNA for the CDR3 is TGTGCCAGCAGCGTAGCACAAAGCTCCTACAATGAGCAGTTCTTC. This translates into CASSVAQSSYNEQFF. The full variable domain, rest sourced from reference TRBV9 and TRBJ2-1, is DSGVTQTPKHLITATGQRVTLRCSPRSGDLSVYWYQQSLDQGLQFLIQYYNGEERAKGNILERFSAQQFPDLHSELNLSSLELGDSALYFCASSVAQSSYNEQFFGPGTRLTVL.

The rearrangement joins TRBV2 to TRBJ2-3; 9 bases match TRBD2. The junction had 8 bases not matched to a gene; V was cut back by 7 bases and J by 3 bases. The CDR3 totals 15 residues. The germline V gene encodes CDR1 SNHLY and CDR2 FYNNEI. The CDR3 loop reads CASKRLREGTDTQYF. CDR3 sequence (DNA): TGTGCCAGCAAAAGGTTGCGGGAGGGTACAGATACGCAGTATTTT.

Notes on this clone: The sample has other DNA sequences that encode this CDR3 too. V is TRBV18 and J is TRBJ1-5; 8 positions agree with TRBD1. Germline V CDR1 and CDR2: KGHSH, LQKENI. CDR3 length: 15 residues. J lost 4 bases, V lost 3 bases, and 5 bases had no gene match. The CDR3 loop reads CASSPDRGRNQPQHF. CDR3 nucleotide sequence: TGTGCCAGCTCACCTGACAGGGGAAGGAATCAGCCCCAGCATTTT.

The chain combines TRBV5-1 with TRBJ1-4; tentative D call: TRBD1 (5 bases). Germline V gene data show CDR1 as SGHRS and CDR2 as YFSETQ. This CDR3 has 15 amino acids. Deletions cut 3 bases from V and 4 bases from J, with 13 bases between. CDR3 protein: CASSSQTGRNEKLFF. Written as DNA, the CDR3 is TGCGCCAGCAGCTCACAGACGGGACGTAATGAAAAACTGTTTTTT.

Comments on this clone: This may be a read error: a much more frequent sequence differs by one nucleotide. The chain uses TRBV7-9 and TRBJ1-2; D gene unclear. The V end lost 5 bases, the J end lost 7 bases, and 11 bases lay between the germline ends. CDR3 length equals 12 residues. Germline V gene data show CDR1 as SEHNR and CDR2 as FQNEAQ (reference sequence). The CDR3 loop reads CASSPDGVGYTF. DNA of the CDR3: TGTGCCAGCAGCCCAGATGGGGTTGGCTACACCTTC.

This clone was detected only a few times. The chain employs TRBV10-1 and TRBJ2-7; D unresolved. This CDR3 is 13 amino acids long. Germline V lookup: CDR1 WNHNN, CDR2 SYGVQD (reference sequence). V was pared by 0 bases and J by 4 bases, with 7 bases between. The CDR3 is CASSESGKYEQYF. CDR3 DNA sequence: TGCGCCAGCAGTGAGTCGGGGAAATACGAGCAGTACTTC.

A few counts support this clone. The chain employs TRBV28 and TRBJ2-7, with D unclear. The CDR3 has 14 amino acids. From germline, CDR1 is MDHEN and CDR2 SYDVKM. The V end was cut by 5 bases, the J end by 5 bases, with 16 bases between. DNA for the CDR3: TGTGCCAGCAGTGAAAATCGGGCCACCGACGAGCAGTACTTC. Translated: CASSENRATDEQYF.

The chain couples TRBV15 to TRBJ2-5; D is unclear. The V and J ends lost 5 bases and 4 bases respectively, with 14 bases between them. The length of the CDR3 is 14 residues. From germline, CDR1 is LNHNV and CDR2 YYDKDF (reference sequence). The CDR3 sequence is CATSGRAMRETQYF. CDR3 DNA: TGTGCCACCAGCGGACGGGCAATGCGAGAGACCCAGTACTTC. The full variable domain, completed using reference TRBV15 and TRBJ2-5, is DAMVIQNPRYQVTQFGKPVTLSCSQTLNHNVMYWYQQKSSQAPKLLFHYYDKDFNNEADTPDNFQSRRPNTSFCFLDIRSPGLGDTAMYLCATSGRAMRETQYFGPGTRLLVL.

This clone appeared many times. The rearrangement uses TRBV14 and TRBJ2-1; the D is unclear. The CDR3 extends over 9 amino acids. Trimming shortened V by 10 bases and J by 6 bases, and 4 bases separated the two germline ends. The germline CDR1 and CDR2 sequences are SGHDN and FVKESK. CDR3 in amino acids: CAMVNEQFF. The CDR3 DNA is TGTGCCATGGTCAATGAGCAGTTCTTC.

The chain is built from TRBV15 and TRBJ2-7; tentatively, D is TRBD2 (5 bases). Germline loops: CDR1 LNHNV, CDR2 YYDKDF (reference sequence). With 1 base removed from V and 11 bases from J, the gap between germline ends came to 15 bases. This CDR3 contains 13 residues. CDR3: CATSRAGLRDKYF. The CDR3 DNA is TGTGCCACCAGCAGAGCGGGGTTGAGGGATAAGTACTTC.

This clone was seen a few times. J is TRBJ2-7 and V is TRBV28; the match to TRBD2 covers 12 bases. This CDR3 comprises 13 residues. After removal of 7 bases from V and 6 bases from J, the junction contained 4 bases not matched to a gene. Germline V lookup: CDR1 MDHEN, CDR2 SYDVKM. This CDR3 is CASNSGLAGEQYF. The DNA for the CDR3 is TGTGCCAGCAACTCGGGACTAGCGGGCGAGCAGTACTTC.

The chain couples TRBV6-1 to TRBJ1-5, with D possibly TRBD1 on 5 matching bases. V shed 4 bases and J shed 5 bases, with 15 bases lying between them. The CDR3 consists of 15 residues. Per the germline V gene, CDR1 is MNHNS and CDR2 is SASEGT. The CDR3 here is CASSANRGNHQPQHF. The CDR3 nucleotides read TGTGCCAGCAGTGCTAATCGGGGGAACCATCAGCCCCAGCATTTT.

V usage is TRBV27 and J usage is TRBJ2-3; 10 bases map to TRBD1. The ends lost 5 bases at V and 2 bases at J; junction bases unmatched: 4. CDR3 length: 15 amino acids. From germline, CDR1 is MNHEY and CDR2 SMNVEV (reference sequence). The CDR3 here is CASSLRQGATDTQYF. DNA of the CDR3: TGTGCCAGCAGTCTAAGACAGGGGGCCACAGATACGCAGTATTTT.